The T cell receptor beta chain described here comes from a study of PD-1 blockade in classical Hodgkin lymphoma. Findings and limits, study-wide: Repertoire difference causes, possibly disease activity or prior therapy, remain undefined. Healthy donors were reported to have higher baseline TCR diversity than newly diagnosed patients.

Looked up from germline, CDR1 is SGHTA and CDR2 is FQGTGA. The CDR3 is 13 residues long. The junction had 3 bases not matched to a gene; V was cut back by 6 bases and J by 2 bases. Time point denoted: newly diagnosed, previously untreated cHL patient sample. Thawed PBMCs yielded CD4+ T cells through magnetic negative selection. Turning to this clone: Antigen unknown.

Clones were sequenced by immunoSEQ multiplex PCR, and TCRdb holds only the in-frame ones, with some missing. Among more than 15,000 clones listed, around 93% were seen once. This clonotype originated in a human donor with classical Hodgkin lymphoma. Material for sequencing was CD4+ T cells from blood. V is TRBV7-3 and J is TRBJ2-5; 7 bases are a match to TRBD2. This chain's CDR3 is CASSERGQETQYF. DNA for the CDR3: TGTGCCAGCAGTGAGCGGGGACAAGAGACCCAGTACTTC.